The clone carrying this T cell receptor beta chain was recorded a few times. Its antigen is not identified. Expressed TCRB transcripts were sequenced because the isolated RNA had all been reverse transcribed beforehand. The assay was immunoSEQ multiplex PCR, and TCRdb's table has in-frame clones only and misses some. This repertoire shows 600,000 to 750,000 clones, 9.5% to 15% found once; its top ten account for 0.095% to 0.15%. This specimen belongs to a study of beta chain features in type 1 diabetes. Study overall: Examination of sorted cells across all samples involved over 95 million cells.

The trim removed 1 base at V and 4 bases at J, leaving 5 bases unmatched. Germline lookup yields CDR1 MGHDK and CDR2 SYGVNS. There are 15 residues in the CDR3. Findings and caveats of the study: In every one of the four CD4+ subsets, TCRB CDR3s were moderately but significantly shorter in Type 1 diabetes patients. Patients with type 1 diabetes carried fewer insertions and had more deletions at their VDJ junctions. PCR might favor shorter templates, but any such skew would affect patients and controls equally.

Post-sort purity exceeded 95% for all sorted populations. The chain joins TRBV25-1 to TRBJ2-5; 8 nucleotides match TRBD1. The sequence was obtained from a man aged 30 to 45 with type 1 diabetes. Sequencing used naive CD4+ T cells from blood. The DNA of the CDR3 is TGTGCCAGCAGTGAATCTCAGGGGGCAGGAGAGACCCAGTACTTC. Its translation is CASSESQGAGETQYF.